This T cell receptor (beta chain) stems from a study of blood T cell repertoires in COVID-19. Study in general: Acute-phase and convalescent COVID-19 samples originated in the United States, Italy and Spain.

The V gene's germline CDR1 is SGHAT and CDR2 FQDESV (reference sequence). CDR3 length: 16 residues. V lost 5 bases to trimming and J lost 2 bases, with 18 bases between them. Original methodology: The authors estimated nucleated cell counts from reference gene primer amplification. Sequencing was performed with immunoSEQ multiplex PCR; in TCRdb, only in-frame clones are kept and a portion is missing. V and J calls plus clone size are reproduced from that table; the DNA served to infer D and trimming. The sample has about 230,000 clones, roughly 88% seen once. The rearrangement uses TRBV11-1 and TRBJ2-5; D possibly corresponds to TRBD1 (6 bases). The TCR comes from a woman in her 40s who had recovered from COVID-19. Sequencing input: peripheral blood. CDR3 nucleotide sequence: TGTGCCAGCAGCCAACCGTATTGGACAGAACAAGAGACCCAGTACTTC. This encodes CASSQPYWTEQETQYF.